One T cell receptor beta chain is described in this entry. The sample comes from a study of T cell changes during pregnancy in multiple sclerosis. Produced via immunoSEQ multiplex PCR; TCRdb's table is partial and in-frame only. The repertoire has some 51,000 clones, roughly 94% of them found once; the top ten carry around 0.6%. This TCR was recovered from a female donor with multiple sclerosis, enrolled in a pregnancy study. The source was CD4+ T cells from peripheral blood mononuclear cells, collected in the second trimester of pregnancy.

In DNA, the CDR3 is TGTGCCAGCTCCTCCAGGGTGGCCCAAGGCTACACCTTC. This encodes CASSSRVAQGYTF. The V and J genes are TRBV9 and TRBJ1-2, with D possibly TRBD1 on 5 matching bases. The CDR3 totals 13 residues. Looked up from germline, CDR1 is SGDLS and CDR2 is YYNGEE. V lost 7 bases and J lost 8, with 18 bases in between.